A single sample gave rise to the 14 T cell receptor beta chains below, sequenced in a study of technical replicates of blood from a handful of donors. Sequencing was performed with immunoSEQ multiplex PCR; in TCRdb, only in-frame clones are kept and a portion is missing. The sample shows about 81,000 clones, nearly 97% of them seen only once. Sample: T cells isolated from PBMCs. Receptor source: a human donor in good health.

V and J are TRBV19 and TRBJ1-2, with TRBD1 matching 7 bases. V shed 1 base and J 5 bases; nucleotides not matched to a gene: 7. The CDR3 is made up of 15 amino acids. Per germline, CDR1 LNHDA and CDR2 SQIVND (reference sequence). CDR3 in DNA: TGTGCCAGTAGTATAGTACAGGGGCTTCAATATGGCTACACCTTC. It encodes CASSIVQGLQYGYTF.

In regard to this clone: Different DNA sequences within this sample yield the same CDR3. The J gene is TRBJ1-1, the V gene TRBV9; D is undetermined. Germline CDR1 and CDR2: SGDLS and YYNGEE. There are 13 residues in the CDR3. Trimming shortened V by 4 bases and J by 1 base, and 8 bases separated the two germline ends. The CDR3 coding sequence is TGTGCCAGCAGCCCCGCAGGGAACACTGAAGCTTTCTTT. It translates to CASSPAGNTEAFF.

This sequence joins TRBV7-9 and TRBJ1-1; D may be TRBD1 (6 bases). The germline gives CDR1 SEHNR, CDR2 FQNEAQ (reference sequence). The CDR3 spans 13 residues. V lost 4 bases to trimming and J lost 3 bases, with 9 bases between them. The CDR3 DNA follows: TGTGCCAGCAGCTGGACAGAAGACACTGAAGCTTTCTTT. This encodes CASSWTEDTEAFF.

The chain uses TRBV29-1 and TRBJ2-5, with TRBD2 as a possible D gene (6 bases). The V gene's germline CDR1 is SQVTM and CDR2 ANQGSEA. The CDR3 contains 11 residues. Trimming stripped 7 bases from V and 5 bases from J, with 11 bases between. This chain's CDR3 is CSETAGETQYF. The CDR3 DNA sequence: TGCAGCGAGACGGCGGGGGAGACCCAGTACTTC.

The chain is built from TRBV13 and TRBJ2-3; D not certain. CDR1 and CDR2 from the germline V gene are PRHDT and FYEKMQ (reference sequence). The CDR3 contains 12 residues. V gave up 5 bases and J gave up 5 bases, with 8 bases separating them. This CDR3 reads CASSREVDTQYF. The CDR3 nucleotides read TGTGCCAGCAGCCGAGAAGTAGATACGCAGTATTTT.

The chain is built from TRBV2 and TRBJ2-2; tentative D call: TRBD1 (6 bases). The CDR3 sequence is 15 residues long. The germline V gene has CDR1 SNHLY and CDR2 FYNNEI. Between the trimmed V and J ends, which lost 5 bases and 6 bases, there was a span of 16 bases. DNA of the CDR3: TGTGCCAGCAGTCACAGGGTAGAGATACCCGGGGAGCTGTTTTTT. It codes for CASSHRVEIPGELFF.

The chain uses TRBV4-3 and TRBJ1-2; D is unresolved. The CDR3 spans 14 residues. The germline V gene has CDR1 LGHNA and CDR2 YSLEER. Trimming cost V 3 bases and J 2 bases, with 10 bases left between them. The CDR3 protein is CASSQAQMNYGYTF. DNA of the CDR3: TGCGCCAGCAGCCAGGCTCAGATGAACTATGGCTACACCTTC.

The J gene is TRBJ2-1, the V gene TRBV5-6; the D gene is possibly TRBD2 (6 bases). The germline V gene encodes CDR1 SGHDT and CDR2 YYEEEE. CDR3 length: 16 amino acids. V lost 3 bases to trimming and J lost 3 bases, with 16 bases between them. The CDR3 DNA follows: TGTGCCAGCAGCTCCGATCGGGAGATAGTCTACAATGAGCAGTTCTTC. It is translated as CASSSDREIVYNEQFF.

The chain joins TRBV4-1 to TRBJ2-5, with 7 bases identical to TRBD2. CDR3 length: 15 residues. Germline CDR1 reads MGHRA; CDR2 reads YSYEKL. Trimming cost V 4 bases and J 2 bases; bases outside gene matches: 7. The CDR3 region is CASSPTLSGQETQYF. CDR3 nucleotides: TGCGCCAGCAGCCCTACCCTTAGCGGGCAAGAGACCCAGTACTTC.

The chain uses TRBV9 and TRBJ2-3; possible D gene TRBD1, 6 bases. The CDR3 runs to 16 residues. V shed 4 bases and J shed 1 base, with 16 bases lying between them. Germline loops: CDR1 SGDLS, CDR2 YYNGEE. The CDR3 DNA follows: TGTGCCAGCAGCCCCAGGGGTTTATCGGGCACAGATACGCAGTATTTT. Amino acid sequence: CASSPRGLSGTDTQYF.

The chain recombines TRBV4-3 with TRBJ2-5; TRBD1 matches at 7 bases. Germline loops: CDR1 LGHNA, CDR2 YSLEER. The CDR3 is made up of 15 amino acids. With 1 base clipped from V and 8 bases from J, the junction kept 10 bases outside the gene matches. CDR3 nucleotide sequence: TGCGCCAGCAGCCAAGTGACAGGGACCGCTAGTACCCAGTACTTC. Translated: CASSQVTGTASTQYF.

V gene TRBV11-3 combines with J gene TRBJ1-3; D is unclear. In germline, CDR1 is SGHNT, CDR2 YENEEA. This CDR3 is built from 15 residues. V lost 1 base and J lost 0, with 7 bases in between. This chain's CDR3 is CASSLGRSSGNTIYF. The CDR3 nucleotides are TGTGCCAGCAGCTTAGGACGGAGCTCTGGAAACACCATATATTTT.

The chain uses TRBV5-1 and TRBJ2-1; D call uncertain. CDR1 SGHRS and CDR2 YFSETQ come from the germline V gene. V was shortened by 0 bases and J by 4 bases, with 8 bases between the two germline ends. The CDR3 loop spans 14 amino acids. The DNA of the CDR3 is TGCGCCAGCAGCTTGGAGCACCTTTACAATGAGCAGTTCTTC. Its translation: CASSLEHLYNEQFF.

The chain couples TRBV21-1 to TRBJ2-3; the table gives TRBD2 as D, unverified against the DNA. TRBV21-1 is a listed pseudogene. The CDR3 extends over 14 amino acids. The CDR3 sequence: CASGAREPTDTQYF. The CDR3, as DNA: TGTGCCAGCGGAGCGAGGGAACCCACAGATACGCAGTATTTT.